Each of the 17 T cell receptor beta chains below was sequenced from the same sample in a study of CD8+ T cells in alopecia areata. RNA extraction was followed by reverse transcription into cDNA, which acted as the sequencing template. Assay used: immunoSEQ multiplex PCR; TCRdb lists only in-frame clones, some missing. The repertoire has around 200,000 clones, over 60% of them found once; the top ten carry 4% to 4.5%. Treatment noted: oral pan-JAK inhibitor, 5-10 mg twice daily. This specimen consisted of CD4+ T cells sorted from blood, obtained at week 4, from a patient treated with tofacitinib. These receptor sequences come from a human donor with alopecia areata.

The chain recombines TRBV4-3 with TRBJ2-6; TRBD2 is a possible D gene (5 bases). CDR3 length equals 16 residues. Between the trimmed V and J ends, which lost 1 base and 2 bases, there was a span of 9 bases. Germline V gene lookup returns CDR1 LGHNA and CDR2 YSLEER. CDR3 coding DNA: TGCGCCAGCAGCCAAGGGACTGCAGCTGGGGCCAACGTCCTGACTTTC. Its protein product is CASSQGTAAGANVLTF.

The chain employs TRBV2 and TRBJ2-2; D is undetermined. This CDR3 is built from 13 residues. Trimming took 2 bases from V and 6 from J, leaving 7 bases between them. Germline CDR1 SNHLY, CDR2 FYNNEI. The CDR3: CASSEHKPGELFF. The DNA for the CDR3 is TGTGCCAGCAGTGAACATAAACCCGGGGAGCTGTTTTTT. The full variable domain, rest sourced from reference TRBV2 and TRBJ2-2, is EPEVTQTPSHQVTQMGQEVILRCVPISNHLYFYWYRQILGQKVEFLVSFYNNEISEKSEIFDDQFSVERPDGSNFTLKIRSTKLEDSAMYFCASSEHKPGELFFGEGSRLTVL.

This clone was detected only a few times. The chain is built from TRBV13 and TRBJ1-1; TRBD1 is a possible D gene (6 bases). V gave up 2 bases and J gave up 5 bases, with 21 bases separating them. The CDR3 covers 17 residues. The germline CDR1 and CDR2 sequences are PRHDT and FYEKMQ (reference sequence). The CDR3 here is CASSLKGFQGRETEAFF. The CDR3 DNA reads as TGTGCCAGCAGCTTAAAGGGGTTCCAGGGGAGGGAAACTGAAGCTTTCTTT.

This chain uses TRBV7-2 with TRBJ2-3; a possible D gene is TRBD2 (5 bases). The V and J ends lost 2 bases and 3 bases respectively, with 12 bases between them. The CDR3 is made up of 15 amino acids. Germline assignment: CDR1 SGHTA and CDR2 FQGNSA. The DNA of the CDR3 is TGTGCCAGCAGCTTATACCGGACTCATACAGATACGCAGTATTTT. It codes for CASSLYRTHTDTQYF.

This chain uses TRBV29-1 with TRBJ2-3, with 9 nucleotides matching TRBD1. The CDR3 extends over 13 amino acids. Losses at the gene ends were 6 bases for V and 3 bases for J; bases not matched to a gene: 4. Germline V gene sequence: CDR1 SQVTM, CDR2 ANQGSEA. CDR3 region: CSVGTGQTDTQYF. The CDR3 DNA reads TGCAGCGTCGGGACAGGGCAAACAGATACGCAGTATTTT.

This clone was seen more than once but under ten times. This sequence joins TRBV29-1 and TRBJ2-5, with a weak D call TRBD1 (6 bases). Trimming stripped 6 bases from V and 5 bases from J, with 16 bases between. The V gene's germline CDR1 is SQVTM and CDR2 ANQGSEA. This CDR3 contains 13 residues. The CDR3 sequence: CSVAGVVEETQYF. In nucleotides, the CDR3 is TGCAGCGTGGCAGGGGTTGTAGAGGAGACCCAGTACTTC.

CDR3 in DNA: TGTGCCAGCTCACCTGATCAAGGCCTCTCCTACGAGCAGTACTTC. It translates to CASSPDQGLSYEQYF. This chain links TRBV18 with TRBJ2-7; no definite D call. Trimming removed 3 bases from V and 0 bases from J, with 12 bases in between. Germline V lookup: CDR1 KGHSH, CDR2 LQKENI. This CDR3 spans 15 amino acids. Filled out from reference TRBV18 and TRBJ2-7, the complete variable domain reads NAGVMQNPRHLVRRRGQEARLRCSPMKGHSHVYWYRQLPEEGLKFMVYLQKENIIDESGMPKERFSAEFPKEGPSILRIQQVVRGDSAAYFCASSPDQGLSYEQYFGPGTRLTVT.

The chain links TRBV27 to TRBJ2-7; the D gene is possibly TRBD1 (5 bases). V was pared by 2 bases and J by 0 bases, with 8 bases between. This CDR3 spans 14 amino acids. In germline, CDR1 is MNHEY, CDR2 SMNVEV (reference sequence). The CDR3 sequence: CASSLKGHSYEQYF. Written as DNA, the CDR3 is TGTGCCAGCAGTTTAAAGGGGCACTCCTACGAGCAGTACTTC.

The chain recombines TRBV11-2 with TRBJ2-5; D ambiguous. Per the germline V gene, CDR1 is SGHAT and CDR2 is FQNNGV. The CDR3 extends over 13 amino acids. V gave up 5 bases and J gave up 5 bases, with 12 bases separating them. The CDR3 is CASSGSISETQYF. CDR3 DNA sequence: TGTGCCAGCAGCGGTAGTATCTCCGAGACCCAGTACTTC.

The gene calls are TRBV7-9 and TRBJ2-5; 7 bases map to TRBD2. V dropped 5 bases and J dropped 1; count of bases not matched to a gene: 10. The CDR3 length is 16 residues. Germline assignment: CDR1 SEHNR and CDR2 FQNEAQ (reference sequence). This chain's CDR3 is CASSTRWGGAQETQYF. DNA of the CDR3: TGTGCCAGCAGCACCAGGTGGGGAGGGGCCCAAGAGACCCAGTACTTC.

The V call is TRBV12-5, the J call TRBJ1-1; possible D gene TRBD1, 6 bases. The ends were cut back, 6 bases at V and 11 bases at J, with 13 bases in the middle. Germline lookup yields CDR1 LGHNT and CDR2 FRNRAP. CDR3 size: 11 residues. CDR3 sequence (DNA): TGTGCTAGTGGCATGACAGGTGGCGCTTTCTTT. As protein: CASGMTGGAFF.

The chain carries TRBV5-4 and TRBJ2-1; D possibly corresponds to TRBD2 (6 bases). Germline assignment: CDR1 SGHNT and CDR2 YYREEE (reference sequence). The CDR3 is made up of 15 amino acids. Trimming took 0 bases from V and 6 from J, leaving 13 bases between them. The CDR3 bases are TGTGCCAGCAGCTTGGTAGCTAGCGCTTTCAATGAGCAGTTCTTC. Residues: CASSLVASAFNEQFF.

This clone showed up just a few times. The chain recombines TRBV10-3 with TRBJ2-3; 7 bases are a match to TRBD2. This CDR3 is built from 16 residues. Germline CDR1 is ENHRY and CDR2 is SYGVKD. Germline trimming cut 2 bases from V and 2 bases from J; bases unmatched to any gene: 7. The CDR3 region has the DNA TGTGCCATCAGTGAGGCGGTGGGGGGGTCCACAGATACGCAGTATTTT. Protein product: CAISEAVGGSTDTQYF.

This chain joins TRBV6-6 and TRBJ1-6; D remains ambiguous. The germline gives CDR1 MNHNY, CDR2 SVGAGI (reference sequence). This CDR3 contains 14 residues. V was clipped by 7 bases and J by 4 bases, with 11 bases between them. The CDR3 DNA reads as TGTGCCAGCAAGTCAGGAGGGTATAATTCACCCCTCCACTTT. This gives the protein CASKSGGYNSPLHF.

J is TRBJ1-1 and V is TRBV20-1; D call uncertain. CDR3 length: 11 residues. Germline V gives CDR1 DFQATT, CDR2 SNEGSKA (reference sequence). V was clipped by 3 bases and J by 10 bases, with 12 bases between them. The CDR3 DNA follows: TGCAGTGCTAGGTGGGAGGGATCAGCTTTCTTT. Its protein product is CSARWEGSAFF.

This clone came up once. The chain has TRBV11-3 and TRBJ2-1, with 7 bases that match TRBD1. CDR3 size: 16 residues. V was pared by 4 bases and J by 0 bases, with 6 bases of the junction left unmatched. Germline CDR1 and CDR2: SGHNT and YENEEA. For the CDR3, the DNA is TGTGCCAGCAGCTATGAGACAGGGCGCTCCTACAATGAGCAGTTCTTC. Its protein is CASSYETGRSYNEQFF.

The chain combines TRBV5-1 with TRBJ2-1; the D gene is possibly TRBD2 (5 bases). This CDR3 comprises 15 residues. CDR1 is SGHRS, CDR2 YFSETQ, per germline. Trimming pared 6 bases from V and 7 bases from J, leaving 20 bases between. The CDR3 nucleotides read TGCGCCAGCACCCCATTGAGCGGACTTCTAAATGAGCAGTTCTTC. Protein product: CASTPLSGLLNEQFF.